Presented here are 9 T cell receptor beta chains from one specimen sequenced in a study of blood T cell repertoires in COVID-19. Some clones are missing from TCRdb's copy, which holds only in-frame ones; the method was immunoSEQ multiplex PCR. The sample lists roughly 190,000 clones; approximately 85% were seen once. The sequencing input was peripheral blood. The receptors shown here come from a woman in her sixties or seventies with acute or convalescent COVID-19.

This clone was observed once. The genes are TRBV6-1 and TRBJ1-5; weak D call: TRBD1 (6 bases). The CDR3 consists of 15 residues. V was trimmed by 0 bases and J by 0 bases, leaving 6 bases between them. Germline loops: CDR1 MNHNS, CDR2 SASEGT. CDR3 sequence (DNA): TGTGCCAGCAGTGAAGCGGGACATAGCAATCAGCCCCAGCATTTT. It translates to CASSEAGHSNQPQHF.

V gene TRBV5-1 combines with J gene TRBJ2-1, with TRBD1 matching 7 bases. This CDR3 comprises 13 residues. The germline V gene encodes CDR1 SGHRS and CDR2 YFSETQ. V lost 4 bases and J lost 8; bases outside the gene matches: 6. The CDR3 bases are TGCGCCAGCAGCGAGGGACAGATTTATGAGCAGTTCTTC. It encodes CASSEGQIYEQFF.

In DNA, the CDR3 is TGTGCCTGGGTTGAGAAAAGACAGACCCTCTATGGCTACACCTTC. Translated: CAWVEKRQTLYGYTF. The chain has TRBV30 and TRBJ1-2, with D possibly being TRBD1 (5 bases). V was trimmed by 5 bases and J by 4 bases, leaving 20 bases between them. The germline V gene encodes CDR1 GTSNPN and CDR2 SVGIG (reference sequence). The CDR3 sequence is 15 residues long.

CDR3 coding DNA: TGTGCCAGCAGTCCGTTGGGACTCCTGAACACTGAAGCTTTCTTT. Its translation is CASSPLGLLNTEAFF. V gene TRBV27 combines with J gene TRBJ1-1; possibly TRBD1 for D (5 bases). CDR3 length equals 15 residues. Germline V gene data show CDR1 as MNHEY and CDR2 as SMNVEV (reference sequence). V lost 5 bases and J lost 0, with 13 bases in between.

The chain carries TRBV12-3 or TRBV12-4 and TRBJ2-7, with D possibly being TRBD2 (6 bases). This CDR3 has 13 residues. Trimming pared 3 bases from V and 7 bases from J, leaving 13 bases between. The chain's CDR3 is CASSLYRLEEQYV. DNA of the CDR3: TGTGCCAGCAGTTTGTACCGACTAGAAGAGCAGTACGTC.

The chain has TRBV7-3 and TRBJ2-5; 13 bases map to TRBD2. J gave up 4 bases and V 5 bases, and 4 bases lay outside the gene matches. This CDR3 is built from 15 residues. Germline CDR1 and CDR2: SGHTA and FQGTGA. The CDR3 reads CASSPLAGGPETQYF. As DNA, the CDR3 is TGTGCCAGCAGCCCACTAGCGGGAGGGCCAGAGACCCAGTACTTC.

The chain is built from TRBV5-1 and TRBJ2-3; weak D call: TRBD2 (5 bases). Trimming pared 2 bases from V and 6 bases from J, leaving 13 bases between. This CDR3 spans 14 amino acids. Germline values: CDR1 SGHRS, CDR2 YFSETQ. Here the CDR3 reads CASSLYPRGDTQYF. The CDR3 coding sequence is TGCGCCAGCAGCTTATATCCGCGAGGGGATACGCAGTATTTT.

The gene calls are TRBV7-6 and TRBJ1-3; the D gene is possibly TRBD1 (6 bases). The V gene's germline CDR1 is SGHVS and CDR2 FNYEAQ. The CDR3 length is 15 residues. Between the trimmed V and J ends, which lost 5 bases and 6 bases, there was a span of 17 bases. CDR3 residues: CASSAYAQGLNTIYF. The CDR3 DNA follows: TGTGCCAGCAGCGCCTATGCCCAGGGGCTAAACACCATATATTTT.

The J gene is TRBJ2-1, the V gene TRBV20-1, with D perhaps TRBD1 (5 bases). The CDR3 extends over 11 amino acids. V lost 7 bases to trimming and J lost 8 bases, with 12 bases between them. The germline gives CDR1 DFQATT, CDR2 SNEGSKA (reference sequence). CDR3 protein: CSVSRVDEQFF. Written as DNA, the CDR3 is TGCAGTGTTAGCAGGGTCGATGAGCAGTTCTTC.